This TCR beta chain appears in the sequencing data of a study of follicular helper T cells after annual influenza vaccination. Findings of the study overall: Day 7 ICOS+CD38+ clones later appeared mostly in ICOS-CD38- cTfh.

Details on this clone: Its antigen is not identified.

Stated time point: 2015-2016 season, 7 days after influenza vaccination. Sequenced by immunoSEQ multiplex PCR; TCRdb stores in-frame clones only, minus some. This sample yields some 6,700 clones, of which around 84% are seen a single time; less than 0.65% belongs to the top ten. The germline gives CDR1 MNHEY, CDR2 SVGAGI. The CDR3 contains 15 residues. V was cut by 9 bases and J by 2 bases, with 17 bases left in between. This TCR came from an adult who received the influenza vaccine. The sequencing used CXCR5- memory CD4+ T cells sorted from blood, collected 7 days after influenza vaccination. V usage is TRBV6-5 and J usage is TRBJ2-1; weak D call: TRBD2 (5 bases). This chain's CDR3 is CASSGWGEPYNEQFF. CDR3 in DNA: TGTGCCAGTAGTGGATGGGGAGAACCCTACAATGAGCAGTTCTTC.